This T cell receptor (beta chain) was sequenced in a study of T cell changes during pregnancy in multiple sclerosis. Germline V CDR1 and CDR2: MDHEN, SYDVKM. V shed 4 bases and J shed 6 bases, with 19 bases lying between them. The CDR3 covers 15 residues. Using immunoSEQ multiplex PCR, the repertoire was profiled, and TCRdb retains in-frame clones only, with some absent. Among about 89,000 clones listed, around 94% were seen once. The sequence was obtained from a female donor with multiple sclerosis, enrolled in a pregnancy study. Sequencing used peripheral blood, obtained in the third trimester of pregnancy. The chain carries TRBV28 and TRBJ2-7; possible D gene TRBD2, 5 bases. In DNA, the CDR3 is TGTGCCAGCAGTTCACCACGCCTACTAGGTGGCGAGCAGTACTTC. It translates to CASSSPRLLGGEQYF. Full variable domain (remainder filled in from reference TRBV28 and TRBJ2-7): DVKVTQSSRYLVKRTGEKVFLECVQDMDHENMFWYRQDPGLGLRLIYFSYDVKMKEKGDIPEGYSVSREKKERFSLILESASTNQTSMYLCASSSPRLLGGEQYFGPGTRLTVT.